The clone carrying this T cell receptor (beta chain) has at least ten counts. What it binds is not known. The DNA ends 3 residues before the CDR3 does, and the rest of the CDR3 is filled in from the germline J gene. The data stem from a study of T cell clonality in common variable immunodeficiency. V dropped 1 base and J dropped 1; count of bases not matched to a gene: 5. The germline gives CDR1 LNHDA, CDR2 SQIVND (reference sequence). The length of the CDR3 is 17 residues. TCRdb's table, derived via immunoSEQ multiplex PCR, lists solely in-frame clones and lacks some. Sampling found 25,000 to 30,000 clones, none seen once. Notes on the study in general: Compared with healthy controls, CVID subjects showed increased TCRbeta clonality, mostly in about a third. Compared with controls, CVID subjects had fewer shared TCRbeta clones. Common variable immunodeficiency TCR beta sequences reportedly had fewer deletions and N-nucleotide insertions.

Sequencing was performed on peripheral blood mononuclear cells. This chain uses TRBV19 with TRBJ2-2, with 8 bases identical to TRBD1. This clonotype was sampled from a human donor with common variable immunodeficiency. The sequenced CDR3 bases are TGTGCCAGTAGTATAGCGGGGACAGGTGTGAACACCGGGGAG. Its translation: CASSIAGTGVNTGE. The full CDR3 sequence reads CASSIAGTGVNTGELFF.